A single sample gave rise to the 19 T cell receptor beta chains below, sequenced in a study of T cell clonotyping in hematopoietic cell transplantation. Data came from immunoSEQ multiplex PCR; TCRdb stores just in-frame clones and leaves some out. The sample lists 65,000 to 80,000 clones, 96% occurring once. The sample's time point: recipient sample about 28 days before transplant, after cytoreduction. This specimen consisted of peripheral blood mononuclear cells, obtained before stem cell transplant. The receptors here all came from a woman in her forties or fifties with acute myeloid leukemia. Some clones in this sample may be carry-over from other donors' samples.

This clone came up once. The chain recombines TRBV11-1 with TRBJ2-5; D possibly corresponds to TRBD1 (7 bases). Germline V gene data show CDR1 as SGHAT and CDR2 as FQDESV (reference sequence). The CDR3 is made up of 15 amino acids. Deletions cut 8 bases from V and 4 bases from J, with 20 bases between. The CDR3 DNA reads as TGTGCCAGCTTAGGAGGGGGCGCATTCGGAGAGACCCAGTACTTC. This translates into CASLGGGAFGETQYF.

This chain connects TRBV5-1 to TRBJ2-6; D unclear. The CDR3 has 16 amino acids. Germline CDR1 reads SGHRS; CDR2 reads YFSETQ. V was shortened by 1 base and J by 0 bases, with 8 bases between the two germline ends. This chain's CDR3 is CASSLFISSGANVLTF. The CDR3, as DNA: TGCGCCAGCAGCTTGTTTATAAGCTCTGGGGCCAACGTCCTGACTTTC.

The chain joins TRBV6-5 to TRBJ1-2, with D uncertain. Trimming took 6 bases from V and 5 from J, leaving 13 bases between them. The CDR3 sequence is 13 residues long. CDR1 and CDR2 from the germline V gene are MNHEY and SVGAGI. The CDR3 reads CASSPYLGYGYTF. The CDR3 nucleotides are TGTGCCAGCAGCCCTTATTTGGGGTATGGCTACACCTTC.

This clone occurred a few times. The chain joins TRBV19 to TRBJ2-4; D remains unclear. V lost 0 bases and J lost 1, with 7 bases in between. The CDR3 length is 15 residues. In germline, CDR1 is LNHDA, CDR2 SQIVND (reference sequence). The CDR3 protein is CASSIEGSAKNIQYF. In DNA form, the CDR3 reads TGTGCCAGTAGTATAGAAGGGTCGGCCAAAAACATTCAGTACTTC.

This clone was picked up one time. The chain employs TRBV30 and TRBJ2-1; D perhaps matches TRBD2 (6 bases). There are 15 residues in the CDR3. V was pared by 2 bases and J by 0 bases, with 11 bases between. Germline CDR1 reads GTSNPN; CDR2 reads SVGIG (reference sequence). CDR3 amino acids: CAWSRGMSSYNEQFF. The CDR3 nucleotides read TGTGCCTGGAGTCGGGGGATGAGCTCCTACAATGAGCAGTTCTTC.

This chain joins TRBV19 and TRBJ2-3; 7 nucleotides align to TRBD2. Losses at the gene ends were 1 base for V and 0 bases for J; bases not matched to a gene: 1. This CDR3 spans 15 amino acids. Germline V gene lookup returns CDR1 LNHDA and CDR2 SQIVND (reference sequence). CDR3 sequence reads: CASSIGRGSTDTQYF. Here the CDR3 DNA reads TGTGCCAGTAGTATAGGGCGGGGGAGCACAGATACGCAGTATTTT.

This chain joins TRBV11-3 and TRBJ2-2; D may be TRBD1 (5 bases). CDR1 SGHNT and CDR2 YENEEA come from the germline V gene. The CDR3 is 15 residues long. V lost 2 bases and J lost 2, with 9 bases in between. CDR3 in DNA: TGTGCCAGCAGCTTAAACGGACAAAACACCGGGGAGCTGTTTTTT. Protein: CASSLNGQNTGELFF. The full variable domain, its missing parts supplied by reference TRBV11-3 and TRBJ2-2, is EAGVVQSPRYKIIEKKQPVAFWCNPISGHNTLYWYLQNLGQGPELLIRYENEEAVDDSQLPKDRFSAERLKGVDSTLKIQPAELGDSAVYLCASSLNGQNTGELFFGEGSRLTVL.

The CDR3 region is CAWNREIQTGELFF. The CDR3 nucleotides read TGTGCCTGGAATCGGGAGATCCAAACCGGGGAGCTGTTTTTT. The V gene is TRBV30, the J gene TRBJ2-2; D might be TRBD2 (6 bases). This CDR3 spans 14 amino acids. Germline loops: CDR1 GTSNPN, CDR2 SVGIG (reference sequence). V dropped 4 bases and J dropped 5 bases, with 14 bases sitting between them. Filled out from reference TRBV30 and TRBJ2-2, the complete variable domain reads SQTIHQWPATLVQPVGSPLSLECTVEGTSNPNLYWYRQAAGRGLQLLFYSVGIGQISSEVPQNLSASRPQDRQFILSSKKLLLSDSGFYLCAWNREIQTGELFFGEGSRLTVL.

The chain is built from TRBV15 and TRBJ1-4; a possible D gene is TRBD1 (6 bases). The length of the CDR3 is 15 residues. Germline V gene data show CDR1 as LNHNV and CDR2 as YYDKDF (reference sequence). Trimming removed 0 bases at V and 8 bases at J, with 13 bases between. CDR3 region: CATSRDGGAREKLFF. The CDR3 DNA reads as TGTGCCACCAGCAGAGACGGGGGCGCGAGGGAAAAACTGTTTTTT.

This clone was detected once. The chain carries TRBV27 and TRBJ2-1, with D possibly TRBD2 on 6 matching bases. The CDR3 runs to 15 residues. Germline V lookup: CDR1 MNHEY, CDR2 SMNVEV (reference sequence). V was pared by 5 bases and J by 1 base, with 12 bases between. The CDR3 spells CASSRRDGSYNEQFF. The CDR3 bases are TGTGCCAGCAGTAGGCGGGATGGGTCCTACAATGAGCAGTTCTTC.

The chain employs TRBV10-3 and TRBJ1-2, with a possible D match to TRBD1 (6 bases). The V end lost 3 bases, the J end lost 3 bases, and 17 bases lay between the germline ends. The CDR3 covers 16 residues. Germline CDR1 reads ENHRY; CDR2 reads SYGVKD. CDR3 loop: CAISDRNQGSHYGYTF. In DNA form, the CDR3 reads TGTGCCATCAGTGACCGTAACCAGGGGTCGCACTATGGCTACACCTTC.

The V and J genes are TRBV5-1 and TRBJ1-4, with D possibly TRBD1 on 6 matching bases. Germline V lookup: CDR1 SGHRS, CDR2 YFSETQ. Trimming pared 0 bases from V and 7 bases from J, leaving 10 bases between. CDR3 length equals 14 residues. The CDR3 DNA reads TGCGCCAGCAGCTTGGGGGGGCGAAGTGAAAAACTGTTTTTT. It yields the protein CASSLGGRSEKLFF.

On this clone: Other nucleotide sequences from this sample produce the same CDR3. The V gene is TRBV6-5, the J gene TRBJ1-5; D perhaps matches TRBD1 (5 bases). Between the trimmed V and J ends, which lost 0 bases and 3 bases, there was a span of 9 bases. The CDR3 is 15 amino acids. Germline CDR1 reads MNHEY; CDR2 reads SVGAGI. This CDR3 reads CASSYSWGSNQPQHF. The DNA for the CDR3 is TGTGCCAGCAGTTACTCATGGGGGTCCAATCAGCCCCAGCATTTT.

J is TRBJ2-7 and V is TRBV4-2; either TRBD1 or TRBD2 may supply D (5 bases each). The CDR3 covers 13 residues. Trimming removed 1 base at V and 2 bases at J, with 6 bases between. Looked up from germline, CDR1 is LGHNA and CDR2 is YNFKEQ. CDR3 loop: CASSQGGAYEQYF. CDR3 coding DNA: TGTGCCAGCAGCCAAGGAGGGGCCTACGAGCAGTACTTC.

The genes are TRBV5-5 and TRBJ1-1; 8 bases fit TRBD1. The germline V gene has CDR1 SGHKS and CDR2 YYEKEE (reference sequence). The CDR3 extends over 13 amino acids. V lost 3 bases, J lost 7 bases, and 5 bases stayed unmatched. CDR3 residues: CASSYPGTGEAFF. The CDR3, as DNA: TGTGCCAGCAGCTACCCCGGGACAGGTGAAGCTTTCTTT.

The rearrangement uses TRBV6-5 and TRBJ2-1, with no clear D. The germline gives CDR1 MNHEY, CDR2 SVGAGI. The CDR3 spans 14 residues. V was shortened by 0 bases and J by 5 bases, with 8 bases between the two germline ends. The CDR3 DNA follows: TGTGCCAGCAGTTACTCGGCAGGAAACAATGAGCAGTTCTTC. This gives the protein CASSYSAGNNEQFF.

This clone was detected only a few times. V usage is TRBV27 and J usage is TRBJ1-2, with a weak D call TRBD1 (5 bases). V lost 6 bases and J 8 bases, leaving 19 bases between the germline ends. This CDR3 is built from 14 residues. CDR1 MNHEY and CDR2 SMNVEV come from the germline V gene (reference sequence). The CDR3, as DNA: TGTGCCAGCAGCGCGAGAGGGACGGCCGGGGGCTACACCTTC. It translates to CASSARGTAGGYTF.

This rearrangement joins TRBV15 to TRBJ2-7, with TRBD1 matching 7 bases. The trim removed 3 bases at V and 3 bases at J, leaving 8 bases unmatched. The germline CDR1 and CDR2 sequences are LNHNV and YYDKDF (reference sequence). The CDR3 consists of 15 residues. CDR3 nucleotides: TGTGCCACCAGCAGGGACCCGGGACAGTTCTACGAGCAGTACTTC. Protein product: CATSRDPGQFYEQYF. Full variable domain (remainder filled in from reference TRBV15 and TRBJ2-7): DAMVIQNPRYQVTQFGKPVTLSCSQTLNHNVMYWYQQKSSQAPKLLFHYYDKDFNNEADTPDNFQSRRPNTSFCFLDIRSPGLGDTAMYLCATSRDPGQFYEQYFGPGTRLTVT.

V and J are TRBV19 and TRBJ1-1, with D possibly matching TRBD1 (5 bases). The CDR3 sequence is 15 residues long. CDR1 is LNHDA, CDR2 SQIVND, per germline (reference sequence). Trimming cost V 4 bases and J 0 bases, with 12 bases left between them. The DNA of the CDR3 is TGTGCCAGTAGTACTCTTGGGACGTTGAACACTGAAGCTTTCTTT. It specifies CASSTLGTLNTEAFF.